Below, 17 T cell receptor beta chains from the same sample are listed, as sequenced in a study of spatial heterogeneity in lung cancer. As to time point: sample taken at primary tumor resection. Unsorted whole RNA of tumor, nontumor lung or frozen PBMC was sequenced. TCRdb processed the 5' RACE reads anew with MiXCR; each CDR3 protein has one entry. The sample yields about 50,000 distinct CDR3 sequences, less than 8.5% seen once. The specimen comprised PBMCs, sampled at surgery. Receptor source: a female donor with early-stage non-small cell lung cancer.

This clonotype was detected a few times. The chain recombines TRBV4-3 with TRBJ2-3, with D uncertain. Trimming took 0 bases from V and 1 from J, leaving 11 bases between them. The germline V gene encodes CDR1 LGHNA and CDR2 YSLEER. This CDR3 has 16 residues. As DNA, the CDR3 is TGCGCCAGCAGCCAAGATGAAGCTTCTGGCACAGATACGCAGTATTTT. Translation gives CASSQDEASGTDTQYF.

The V call is TRBV5-6, the J call TRBJ2-7; weak D call: TRBD2 (5 bases). This CDR3 region has 14 residues. The V end lost 1 base, the J end lost 0 bases, and 8 bases lay between the germline ends. From germline, CDR1 is SGHDT and CDR2 YYEEEE. The CDR3 DNA sequence: TGTGCCAGCAGCTTGTACGGGAACTCCTACGAGCAGTACTTC. It yields the protein CASSLYGNSYEQYF.

In its sample, this clonotype was seen many times. The chain links TRBV12-3 or TRBV12-4 to TRBJ1-2, with no clear D. CDR3 length equals 12 residues. V was clipped by 3 bases and J by 6 bases, with 8 bases between them. CDR3 bases: TGTGCCAGCAGTTTTGTGGGTAATGGCTACACCTTC. This sequence encodes CASSFVGNGYTF.

A few counts support this clonotype. The chain recombines TRBV10-3 with TRBJ2-6; 13 nucleotides agree with TRBD2. Trimming removed 6 bases from V and 3 bases from J; junction bases left unmatched: 5. This CDR3 has 17 residues. Germline V CDR1 and CDR2: ENHRY, SYGVKD. For the CDR3, the DNA is TGTGCCATCAGGAAGGGGACTAGCGGGGATGGGGCCAACGTCCTGACTTTC. Its translation: CAIRKGTSGDGANVLTF.

This clonotype has ten or more counts. V usage is TRBV20-1 and J usage is TRBJ1-6, with D unresolved. CDR3 length equals 14 residues. Trimming shortened V by 3 bases and J by 8 bases, and 14 bases separated the two germline ends. Germline V gene lookup returns CDR1 DFQATT and CDR2 SNEGSKA (reference sequence). CDR3 in amino acids: CSASTWQVDSPLHF. For the CDR3, the DNA is TGCAGTGCTAGTACGTGGCAGGTGGATTCACCCCTCCACTTT.

The chain is built from TRBV28 and TRBJ2-3; a weak D match, TRBD2 (5 bases). The CDR3 contains 14 residues. Deletions cut 3 bases from V and 8 bases from J, with 15 bases between. Per the germline V gene, CDR1 is MDHEN and CDR2 is SYDVKM. CDR3 DNA sequence: TGTGCCAGCAGTTTGAGCGGAGACCAAGGTACGCAGTATTTT. It yields the protein CASSLSGDQGTQYF. Supplemented by reference TRBV28 and TRBJ2-3, the full variable domain reads DVKVTQSSRYLVKRTGEKVFLECVQDMDHENMFWYRQDPGLGLRLIYFSYDVKMKEKGDIPEGYSVSREKKERFSLILESASTNQTSMYLCASSLSGDQGTQYFGPGTRLTVL.

Regarding this clonotype: At one boundary the junction diverges from the germline segment, which might be a read error. CDR3: CSARPGQGAYEQYF. The CDR3, as DNA: TGTAGTGCTAGACCGGGACAGGGGGCCTACGAGCAGTACTTC. The rearrangement links TRBV20-1 to TRBJ2-7, with 11 bases that match TRBD1. The CDR3 covers 14 residues. Germline lookup yields CDR1 DFQATT and CDR2 SNEGSKA (reference sequence).

This clonotype was counted between two and nine times. The V call is TRBV30, the J call TRBJ1-2, with TRBD1 matching over 12 bases. The CDR3 has 15 residues. Germline V CDR1 and CDR2: GTSNPN, SVGIG (reference sequence). The trim removed 2 bases at V and 4 bases at J, leaving 5 bases unmatched. The CDR3 bases are TGTGCCTGGAGTCCCGGGACAGGGGGCTTCTATGGCTACACCTTC. Translating it yields CAWSPGTGGFYGYTF.

The rearrangement joins TRBV18 to TRBJ2-3; D is ambiguous. Per the germline V gene, CDR1 is KGHSH and CDR2 is LQKENI. The CDR3 loop spans 13 amino acids. V lost 3 bases and J 0 bases, leaving 4 bases between the germline ends. CDR3 loop: CASSPSSTDTQYF. The CDR3 DNA sequence: TGTGCCAGCTCACCTTCTAGCACAGATACGCAGTATTTT.

This clonotype was seen repeatedly, ten times or more. The chain carries TRBV29-1 and TRBJ1-2, with D maybe TRBD1 (5 bases). Between the trimmed V and J ends, which lost 4 bases and 8 bases, there was a span of 14 bases. Germline V gene sequence: CDR1 SQVTM, CDR2 ANQGSEA. The CDR3 runs 12 residues. CDR3: CSVVYGDLGYTF. The CDR3, as DNA: TGCAGCGTTGTGTATGGGGACCTGGGCTACACCTTC. Full variable domain (rest looked up from reference TRBV29-1 and TRBJ1-2): SAVISQKPSRDICQRGTSLTIQCQVDSQVTMMFWYRQQPGQSLTLIATANQGSEATYESGFVIDKFPISRPNLTFSTLTVSNMSPEDSSIYLCSVVYGDLGYTFGSGTRLTVV.

V is TRBV7-6 and J is TRBJ2-2, with TRBD2 identical over 9 bases. J gave up 1 base and V 5 bases, and 2 bases lay outside the gene matches. The CDR3 totals 15 residues. Germline V gene sequence: CDR1 SGHVS, CDR2 FNYEAQ. DNA of the CDR3: TGTGCCAGCAGCAGAGCGGGGGGGAACACCGGGGAGCTGTTTTTT. This sequence encodes CASSRAGGNTGELFF.

In this sample, this clonotype turned up many times. The chain links TRBV28 to TRBJ2-7; no clear D gene. Germline CDR1 is MDHEN and CDR2 is SYDVKM. Deletions cut 6 bases from V and 3 bases from J, with 9 bases between. The CDR3 covers 12 residues. DNA of the CDR3: TGTGCCAGCAGCGCCTGGGGCTACGAGCAGTACTTC. It codes for CASSAWGYEQYF.

This clonotype appeared many times. This chain joins TRBV5-1 and TRBJ2-7; D may correspond to TRBD1 or TRBD2 (5 bases each). This CDR3 has 14 residues. CDR1 is SGHRS, CDR2 YFSETQ, per germline. V was trimmed by 3 bases and J by 0 bases, leaving 10 bases between them. The DNA of the CDR3 is TGCGCCAGCAGCTGGGACCTCCACTCCTACGAGCAGTACTTC. Translation gives CASSWDLHSYEQYF.

This clonotype has ten or more counts. The genes are TRBV6-5 and TRBJ1-2; tentative D call: TRBD1 (6 bases). Germline lookup yields CDR1 MNHEY and CDR2 SVGAGI. The CDR3 contains 16 residues. The V and J ends lost 2 bases and 4 bases respectively, with 17 bases between them. CDR3 sequence (DNA): TGTGCCAGCAGTTACGCACGGGGGGGGGCACTCTATGGCTACACCTTC. It specifies CASSYARGGALYGYTF.

This clonotype was counted only a few times. The chain couples TRBV7-2 to TRBJ1-5, with 10 bases aligning to TRBD1. The CDR3 contains 15 residues. CDR1 is SGHTA, CDR2 FQGNSA, per germline. Losses at the gene ends were 2 bases for V and 6 bases for J; bases not matched to a gene: 4. The CDR3 sequence: CASSLRQGAGQPQHF. The CDR3 nucleotides read TGTGCCAGCAGCTTAAGACAGGGGGCTGGTCAGCCCCAGCATTTT.

This clonotype has at least ten counts. The chain employs TRBV20-1 and TRBJ2-7, with a weak D call TRBD2 (7 bases). The CDR3 spans 13 residues. Germline CDR1 DFQATT, CDR2 SNEGSKA (reference sequence). V was shortened by 3 bases and J by 4 bases, with 13 bases between the two germline ends. CDR3 sequence reads: CSARRGRGYEQYF. The CDR3 region has the DNA TGCAGTGCTAGGCGGGGGCGAGGTTACGAGCAGTACTTC.

The rearrangement uses TRBV20-1 and TRBJ1-6; 7 nucleotides agree with TRBD1. V gave up 2 bases and J gave up 5 bases; unmatched junction bases: 12. Per the germline V gene, CDR1 is DFQATT and CDR2 is SNEGSKA (reference sequence). The CDR3 is 17 amino acids. The CDR3 protein is CSARTTGAGGDNSPLHF. CDR3 sequence (DNA): TGCAGTGCTAGAACTACAGGGGCGGGGGGGGATAATTCACCCCTCCACTTT.